One sample yielded the 15 T cell receptor beta chains listed below, sequenced in a study of prognosis after radiotherapy for stage I lung cancer. Multiplex PCR in two rounds served to amplify TCR beta CDR3 from genomic DNA. Amplification in first-round PCR relied on primers specific to each TRBV and TRBJ gene. MiXCR, applied by TCRdb to the multiplex PCR reads, yields one record per CDR3 protein. This repertoire shows tens of thousands of distinct CDR3 sequences, approximately 31% found once; its top ten account for about an eighth. The specimen was PBMCs, collected before or after stereotactic body radiation therapy (not recorded which). These receptors were collected from a donor older than 45 with non-small cell lung cancer.

This clonotype was observed many times. The CDR3 nucleotides are TGTGCCAGCAGTTTGTCAGACAGGTTATACAATGAGCAGTTCTTC. Its protein product is CASSLSDRLYNEQFF. This sequence joins TRBV12-3 or TRBV12-4 and TRBJ2-1, with D tentatively TRBD1 (6 bases). This CDR3 is 15 amino acids long. Trimming stripped 3 bases from V and 4 bases from J, with 13 bases between.

A remark on this clonotype: This may arise from a read error, as a much more abundant clone is one base away. This chain uses TRBV6-1 with TRBJ1-1; D is uncertain. This CDR3 comprises 11 residues. V lost 5 bases and J 2 bases, leaving 3 bases between the germline ends. Germline V CDR1 and CDR2: MNHNS, SASEGT. The CDR3, as DNA: TGTGCCAGCAGTCGTAACACTGAAGCTTTCTTT. Translation: CASSRNTEAFF.

This clonotype was counted many times. V gene TRBV10-3 combines with J gene TRBJ1-6; 8 bases agree with TRBD1. Germline assignment: CDR1 ENHRY and CDR2 SYGVKD. The CDR3 extends over 13 amino acids. The V and J ends lost 6 bases and 7 bases, in that order; junction bases with no gene match: 2. CDR3 coding DNA: TGTGCCATCAGAGGGGACAGGAATTCACCCCTCCACTTT. Its protein is CAIRGDRNSPLHF.

As concerns this clonotype: A far larger clone is one base from this, pointing to a likely read error. This chain connects TRBV6-4 to TRBJ2-7; the match to TRBD1 covers 8 bases. CDR1 is MRHNA and CDR2 is SNTAGT in the germline V gene. CDR3 length: 15 residues. The ends lost 6 bases at V and 3 bases at J; junction bases unmatched: 10. The DNA of the CDR3 is TGTGCCAGCAGACGCGACAGGGGTCGGATCTACGAGCAGTACTTC. Its translation: CASRRDRGRIYEQYF.

This rearrangement joins TRBV6-1 to TRBJ1-2; TRBD1 aligns across 12 bases. The V segment lost 6 bases and the J segment 12 bases; nucleotides outside the gene matches: 17. The CDR3 spans 16 residues. The germline V gene encodes CDR1 MNHNS and CDR2 SASEGT. The CDR3 spells CASRSGTGGLRAMDTF. The CDR3 nucleotides are TGTGCCAGCAGATCCGGGACAGGGGGCTTGAGGGCTATGGACACCTTC.

A remark on this clonotype: Just one base apart from a much larger clone, this may be a read error. The chain links TRBV5-4 to TRBJ2-2, with D tentatively TRBD1 (6 bases). The CDR3 runs 14 residues. V was clipped by 4 bases and J by 2 bases, with 9 bases between them. From germline, CDR1 is SGHNT and CDR2 YYREEE (reference sequence). CDR3 protein: CASSQGLNTGELFF. In nucleotides, the CDR3 is TGTGCCAGCAGCCAGGGGCTAAACACCGGGGAGCTGTTTTTT.

This clonotype showed up many times. The V call is TRBV3-1, the J call TRBJ2-2, with a weak D call TRBD1 (5 bases). CDR3 length: 17 residues. V lost 0 bases to trimming and J lost 1 base, with 12 bases between them. Germline V gene lookup returns CDR1 LGHDT and CDR2 YNNKEL (reference sequence). This chain's CDR3 is CASSQDRGALNTGELFF. CDR3 DNA sequence: TGTGCCAGCAGCCAAGATCGTGGGGCCCTGAACACCGGGGAGCTGTTTTTT.

There are many counts of this clonotype. This chain connects TRBV20-1 to TRBJ1-2; TRBD1 matches 9 bases. CDR1 DFQATT and CDR2 SNEGSKA come from the germline V gene (reference sequence). The CDR3 is made up of 16 amino acids. Trimming removed 0 bases from V and 1 base from J; junction bases left unmatched: 6. CDR3 residues: CSARDPWTGDNYGYTF. In nucleotides, the CDR3 is TGCAGTGCTAGAGATCCCTGGACAGGGGATAACTATGGCTACACCTTC.

J is TRBJ2-7 and V is TRBV20-1; a weak D match, TRBD1 (6 bases). V shed 2 bases and J shed 1 base, with 12 bases lying between them. The germline gives CDR1 DFQATT, CDR2 SNEGSKA (reference sequence). The CDR3 has 14 amino acids. CDR3 DNA sequence: TGCAGTGCTAGAATCAGGGGACGATCCTACGAGCAGTACTTC. Its protein is CSARIRGRSYEQYF.

This chain connects TRBV7-9 to TRBJ2-5; D possibly corresponds to TRBD2 (6 bases). The CDR3 extends over 15 amino acids. The ends were cut back, 1 base at V and 5 bases at J, with 14 bases in the middle. CDR1 is SEHNR, CDR2 FQNEAQ, per germline (reference sequence). The DNA for the CDR3 is TGTGCCAGCAGCTTAGGGGCCGGACGGGGGGAGACCCAGTACTTC. It encodes CASSLGAGRGETQYF.

V is TRBV29-1 and J is TRBJ2-5; no definite D call. This CDR3 is 13 amino acids long. Germline-derived CDR1 and CDR2 are SQVTM and ANQGSEA. Trimming pared 2 bases from V and 5 bases from J, leaving 12 bases between. The CDR3 DNA reads TGCAGCGTTGAATGTACACCTAATGAGACCCAGTACTTC. Translating gives CSVECTPNETQYF.

This clonotype was observed at least ten times. CDR3 nucleotide sequence: TGTGCCAGCAGTCTATTCGGGACTAACACCGGGGAGCTGTTTTTT. Its protein product is CASSLFGTNTGELFF. The chain combines TRBV12-3 or TRBV12-4 with TRBJ2-2; D is perhaps TRBD2 (6 bases). The CDR3 contains 15 residues. The germline V and J ends were trimmed by 5 bases and 2 bases, with 12 bases remaining between them.

This chain joins TRBV4-2 and TRBJ2-1; TRBD2 matches at 9 bases. Germline assignment: CDR1 LGHNA and CDR2 YNFKEQ. The ends lost 4 bases at V and 13 bases at J; junction bases unmatched: 17. There are 16 residues in the CDR3. CDR3 nucleotides: TGTGCCAGCAGCCGAGATATGACTAGCGGTACTAGTGATCAGTTCTTC. Protein sequence: CASSRDMTSGTSDQFF.

As for this clonotype: An end of the junction does not agree with germline; a read error may underlie this. The chain has TRBV27 and TRBJ1-2, with D possibly matching TRBD1 (5 bases). This CDR3 has 14 amino acids. CDR1 and CDR2 from the germline V gene are MNHEY and SMNVEV (reference sequence). DNA of the CDR3: TGTGCCAGCAGATCCTACCGGGGCAACTATGGCAACACCTTC. Its protein is CASRSYRGNYGNTF.

At least ten counts were recorded for this clonotype. V gene TRBV4-1 combines with J gene TRBJ1-1, with D hard to call. V lost 1 base, J lost 0 bases, and 9 bases lay in between. Germline V lookup: CDR1 MGHRA, CDR2 YSYEKL. The CDR3 consists of 15 residues. CDR3 nucleotides: TGCGCCAGCAGCCAAGTCCCACCCATGAACACTGAAGCTTTCTTT. This sequence encodes CASSQVPPMNTEAFF.